The 29 T cell receptor beta chains given below trace back to one sample, sequenced in a study of metastatic and nonmetastatic thyroid tumors. Prior to thyroid surgery, none of the patients had received any treatment. TCRdb re-clonotyped the PCR reads via MiXCR. The table has tens of thousands of clones, about 24% seen once. What was sequenced was tumor tissue. The receptors were gathered from a male donor with papillary thyroid cancer or a benign thyroid nodule (not recorded which). Some clones in this sample may be carry-over from other donors' samples.

Notes on this clone: A read error is possible here, since a much larger clone lies one base away. Other DNA sequences in this sample translate to the same CDR3. The rearrangement uses TRBV5-1 and TRBJ2-2; weak D call: TRBD2 (7 bases). Germline V gene sequence: CDR1 SGHRS, CDR2 YFSETQ. This CDR3 region has 15 residues. The V end was cut by 2 bases, the J end by 5 bases, with 13 bases between. CDR3 sequence reads: CASSFTGRGTGELFF. CDR3 nucleotide sequence: TGCGCCAGCAGCTTTACAGGGAGGGGAACCGGGGAGCTGTTTTTT.

This clone has more than one count but fewer than ten. The chain is built from TRBV2 and TRBJ1-1, with 7 bases matching TRBD1. Germline V CDR1 and CDR2: SNHLY, FYNNEI. The CDR3 sequence is 14 residues long. Losses at the gene ends were 8 bases for V and 0 bases for J; bases not matched to a gene: 6. In DNA, the CDR3 is TGTGCCAGCTTGGGGGACAGAATGAACACTGAAGCTTTCTTT. Translating gives CASLGDRMNTEAFF.

Concerning this clone itself: Lacking the conserved final phenylalanine or tryptophan, this CDR3 likely reflects a read error. Here the CDR3 reads CACSLSYEQYL. The CDR3 DNA sequence: TGTGCCTGCAGCTTATCCTACGAGCAGTACTTA. This chain uses TRBV7-9 with TRBJ2-7; no clear D. The CDR3 totals 11 residues. In germline, CDR1 is SEHNR, CDR2 FQNEAQ (reference sequence).

Worth noting for this clone: It is likely a read error, because the conserved phenylalanine at the end of the CDR3 is missing. The chain employs TRBV28 and TRBJ2-3; 7 bases match TRBD1. Germline CDR1 and CDR2: MDHEN and SYDVKM. V shed 5 bases, J shed 4 bases, and the junction held 15 bases outside the gene matches. The CDR3 runs to 17 residues. The CDR3 spells CASSPRGEGAYPDTQYS. DNA of the CDR3: TGTGCCAGCAGTCCCCGCGGTGAGGGGGCGTACCCAGATACGCAGTATTCT.

The V and J genes are TRBV7-2 and TRBJ1-1, with 7 bases aligning to TRBD1. Trimming took 5 bases from V and 2 from J; bases not matched to a gene: 5. The CDR3 is 14 amino acids. CDR1 and CDR2 (germline): SGHTA, FQGNSA. CDR3 sequence reads: CASSGNRGNTEAFF. The CDR3 coding sequence is TGTGCCAGCAGCGGTAACAGGGGAAACACTGAAGCTTTCTTT.

This clone has just a few counts. The gene calls are TRBV7-2 and TRBJ2-7; 8 bases line up with TRBD2. The V gene's germline CDR1 is SGHTA and CDR2 FQGNSA. The CDR3 runs to 12 residues. The trim removed 5 bases at V and 5 bases at J, leaving 2 bases unmatched. CDR3 sequence: CTSSHGGDEQYF. In DNA, the CDR3 is TGTACCAGCAGCCACGGGGGGGACGAGCAGTACTTC.

This clone was picked up many times. The chain employs TRBV28 and TRBJ2-5; 13 positions agree with TRBD2. Germline V gene sequence: CDR1 MDHEN, CDR2 SYDVKM. V lost 5 bases and J lost 6; bases outside the gene matches: 9. The CDR3 runs to 16 residues. The CDR3 sequence is CASSEWTSGSFKTQYF. The CDR3 DNA is TGTGCCAGCAGTGAATGGACTAGCGGGAGTTTTAAGACCCAGTACTTC.

In the case of this clone: A much larger clone sits a single nucleotide away, making a read error possible. This chain joins TRBV19 and TRBJ2-4; the match to TRBD2 covers 10 bases. Germline V gene sequence: CDR1 LNHDA, CDR2 SQIVND (reference sequence). Trimming cost V 8 bases and J 5 bases; bases outside gene matches: 6. This CDR3 comprises 14 residues. CDR3 nucleotide sequence: TGTGCCAGTGGTCAAGGACTAGCGGAAAACATTCAGTACTTC. Translated, it gives CASGQGLAENIQYF.

This clone occurred a few times. The CDR3 bases are TGTGCCAGCAGTGCGACGGGGAGGGACACTGAAGCTTTCTTT. Translating gives CASSATGRDTEAFF. The chain recombines TRBV6-1 with TRBJ1-1; D is unclear. CDR1 and CDR2 (germline): MNHNS, SASEGT. This CDR3 comprises 14 residues. The V end was cut by 4 bases, the J end by 3 bases, with 12 bases between.

This clone showed up many times. The gene calls are TRBV11-2 and TRBJ2-2, with no clear D. Germline CDR1 reads SGHAT; CDR2 reads FQNNGV. Trimming took off 1 base at V and 2 bases at J, with 11 bases between the two ends. The CDR3 totals 16 residues. The CDR3 is CASSLGRGTNTGELFF. The CDR3, as DNA: TGTGCCAGCAGCTTAGGGAGAGGCACTAACACCGGGGAGCTGTTTTTT.

This clone showed up just a few times. The rearrangement links TRBV6-1 to TRBJ2-7; perhaps TRBD1 as D (5 bases). Germline V lookup: CDR1 MNHNS, CDR2 SASEGT. The ends were cut back, 6 bases at V and 4 bases at J, with 7 bases in the middle. The CDR3 consists of 11 residues. The CDR3 bases are TGTGCCAGCAGGACAGAATACGAGCAGTACGTC. This gives the protein CASRTEYEQYV.

This chain joins TRBV5-1 and TRBJ1-1; TRBD1 aligns across 8 bases. The J segment lost 3 bases and the V segment lost 0 bases, leaving 4 bases of the junction unmatched. CDR1 and CDR2 from the germline V gene are SGHRS and YFSETQ. The CDR3 covers 15 residues. In nucleotides, the CDR3 is TGCGCCAGCAGCTTGGCCGGACAGGGAGACACTGAAGCTTTCTTT. The encoded protein is CASSLAGQGDTEAFF. The entire variable domain, with the rest obtained from reference TRBV5-1 and TRBJ1-1, is as follows: KAGVTQTPRYLIKTRGQQVTLSCSPISGHRSVSWYQQTPGQGLQFLFEYFSETQRNKGNFPGRFSGRQFSNSRSEMNVSTLELGDSALYLCASSLAGQGDTEAFFGQGTRLTVV.

The chain carries TRBV4-1 and TRBJ2-7; TRBD1 matches 8 bases. The CDR3 extends over 15 amino acids. Trimming removed 1 base from V and 2 bases from J; junction bases left unmatched: 4. The germline V gene encodes CDR1 MGHRA and CDR2 YSYEKL. The CDR3 loop is CASSQARDRPYEQYF. DNA for the CDR3: TGCGCCAGCAGCCAAGCCCGGGACAGGCCCTACGAGCAGTACTTC.

This clone was seen ten or more times. J is TRBJ2-5 and V is TRBV7-2; no clear D. Germline values: CDR1 SGHTA, CDR2 FQGNSA. The CDR3 is made up of 16 amino acids. The V end lost 4 bases, the J end lost 5 bases, and 20 bases lay between the germline ends. This chain's CDR3 is CASSSSRDTWRETQYF. The CDR3 coding sequence is TGTGCCAGCAGCTCCTCACGCGATACTTGGCGTGAGACCCAGTACTTC.

In the case of this clone: At one of its ends the junction is not consistent with the germline gene, which may arise from a read error. The gene calls are TRBV6-2 or TRBV6-3 and TRBJ1-1; D is perhaps TRBD1 (5 bases). The CDR3 is 17 amino acids. Germline CDR1 is MNHEY and CDR2 is SVGEGT. This CDR3 reads CASRTGPGGSMDTEAFF. DNA for the CDR3: TGTGCCAGCAGAACCGGCCCCGGGGGGTCCATGGACACTGAGGCTTTCTTT.

This clone was seen repeatedly, ten times or more. The rearrangement joins TRBV5-6 to TRBJ1-2, with TRBD1 as a possible D gene (5 bases). The CDR3 loop spans 13 amino acids. The germline CDR1 and CDR2 sequences are SGHDT and YYEEEE. With 3 bases removed from V and 5 bases from J, the gap between germline ends came to 11 bases. The CDR3 sequence is CASSYGTPYGYTF. CDR3 DNA sequence: TGTGCCAGCAGCTACGGGACCCCATATGGCTACACCTTC.

This clone was seen repeatedly, ten times or more. This sequence joins TRBV9 and TRBJ2-1, with 8 bases lining up with TRBD1. J lost 0 bases, V lost 4 bases, and 3 bases had no gene match. Germline V lookup: CDR1 SGDLS, CDR2 YYNGEE. The CDR3 covers 15 residues. The CDR3: CASSPQGDSYNEQFF. The CDR3 DNA sequence: TGTGCCAGCAGCCCACAGGGGGACTCCTACAATGAGCAGTTCTTC.

This clone was counted many times. The chain carries TRBV10-2 and TRBJ1-3; D uncertain. Germline CDR1 is WSHSY and CDR2 is SAAADI. V lost 9 bases and J 0 bases, leaving 6 bases between the germline ends. This CDR3 region has 12 residues. CDR3 region: CASKSSGNTIYF. The CDR3 DNA follows: TGCGCCAGTAAATCCTCTGGAAACACCATATATTTT.

This clone has ten or more counts. This rearrangement joins TRBV29-1 to TRBJ1-2; D gene uncertain. Trimming shortened V by 2 bases and J by 1 base, and 8 bases separated the two germline ends. CDR3 length: 13 residues. CDR1 SQVTM and CDR2 ANQGSEA come from the germline V gene. The CDR3 nucleotides read TGCAGCGTTGAAACCGGGGATAACTATGGCTACACCTTC. It codes for CSVETGDNYGYTF. The full variable domain, rest sourced from reference TRBV29-1 and TRBJ1-2, is SAVISQKPSRDICQRGTSLTIQCQVDSQVTMMFWYRQQPGQSLTLIATANQGSEATYESGFVIDKFPISRPNLTFSTLTVSNMSPEDSSIYLCSVETGDNYGYTFGSGTRLTVV.

The chain links TRBV19 to TRBJ1-5; possibly TRBD1 for D (6 bases). CDR1 is LNHDA, CDR2 SQIVND, per germline (reference sequence). V gave up 3 bases and J gave up 6 bases, with 15 bases separating them. The CDR3 sequence is 15 residues long. The CDR3 loop reads CASSIGEGVGQPQHF. The CDR3, as DNA: TGTGCCAGTAGTATTGGCGAGGGGGTCGGTCAGCCCCAGCATTTT.

As for this clone: A much larger clone lies one base from this, so it may be a read error. The chain couples TRBV5-6 to TRBJ1-2; D not resolved. V was cut by 4 bases and J by 4 bases, with 8 bases left in between. Germline assignment: CDR1 SGHDT and CDR2 YYEEEE. CDR3 length equals 12 residues. The CDR3 nucleotides read TGTGCCAGCAGCAGTGAGGGCTATGGCTACACCTTC. Residues: CASSSEGYGYTF.

Many counts were recorded for this clone. The chain recombines TRBV11-1 with TRBJ2-3, with 12 bases aligning to TRBD2. The CDR3 loop spans 15 amino acids. V was pared by 5 bases and J by 4 bases, with 4 bases of the junction left unmatched. In germline, CDR1 is SGHAT, CDR2 FQDESV (reference sequence). The CDR3 here is CASSLRLAGADTQYF. The CDR3 nucleotides are TGTGCCAGCAGCCTCCGACTAGCGGGAGCAGATACGCAGTATTTT.

In this sample, this clone turned up many times. The V call is TRBV18, the J call TRBJ2-3; the match to TRBD2 covers 16 bases. The length of the CDR3 is 20 residues. Losses at the gene ends were 4 bases for V and 0 bases for J; bases not matched to a gene: 10. Per the germline V gene, CDR1 is KGHSH and CDR2 is LQKENI. The CDR3 sequence is CASSQRRPGLAGGSTDTQYF. The CDR3 DNA follows: TGTGCCAGCTCACAACGCCGACCGGGACTAGCGGGAGGGAGCACAGATACGCAGTATTTT. Combining the CDR3 with reference TRBV18 and TRBJ2-3 gives the whole variable domain NAGVMQNPRHLVRRRGQEARLRCSPMKGHSHVYWYRQLPEEGLKFMVYLQKENIIDESGMPKERFSAEFPKEGPSILRIQQVVRGDSAAYFCASSQRRPGLAGGSTDTQYFGPGTRLTVL.

At least ten counts were recorded for this clone. The V and J genes are TRBV7-9 and TRBJ2-7; 10 positions match TRBD1. With V trimmed by 4 bases and J by 7 bases, 4 bases remained unmatched. The germline CDR1 and CDR2 sequences are SEHNR and FQNEAQ (reference sequence). The CDR3 totals 13 residues. The CDR3 protein is CASSYGQGGEQYF. The CDR3 DNA sequence: TGTGCCAGCAGCTACGGACAGGGGGGTGAGCAGTACTTC.

This clone was counted at least ten times. A much larger clone lies a single base off, so this may be a read error. Other nucleotide sequences from this sample produce the same CDR3. The chain uses TRBV5-1 and TRBJ2-5; 12 nucleotides align to TRBD2. Germline CDR1 reads SGHRS; CDR2 reads YFSETQ. CDR3 size: 16 residues. This CDR3 is CASSPSGRALAETQYF. CDR3 nucleotide sequence: TGCGCCAGCAGCCCTAGCGGGAGGGCCCTCGCGGAGACCCAATACTTC.

The count of this clone is one. One base away lies a much larger clone, so this may be a sequencing read error. This chain joins TRBV5-4 and TRBJ2-7; 8 bases match TRBD1. This CDR3 contains 14 residues. Germline values: CDR1 SGHNT, CDR2 YYREEE (reference sequence). The CDR3 protein is CAGSPQGVSYEQYF. For the CDR3, the DNA is TGTGCCGGCAGCCCACAGGGGGTTTCCTACGAGCAGTACTTC.

The V call is TRBV2, the J call TRBJ2-7; TRBD2 agrees at 9 bases. Per the germline V gene, CDR1 is SNHLY and CDR2 is FYNNEI. V gave up 2 bases and J gave up 6 bases; unmatched junction bases: 8. The CDR3 covers 15 residues. In nucleotides, the CDR3 is TGTGCCAGCAGTGAAAGTTCTAGCGGGATCGGCGAGCAGTACTTC. It codes for CASSESSSGIGEQYF. The full variable domain, in which reference TRBV2 and TRBJ2-7 provide the parts outside the CDR3, is EPEVTQTPSHQVTQMGQEVILRCVPISNHLYFYWYRQILGQKVEFLVSFYNNEISEKSEIFDDQFSVERPDGSNFTLKIRSTKLEDSAMYFCASSESSSGIGEQYFGPGTRLTVT.

Comments on this clone: A read error may produce the germline difference seen at one junction end. The chain couples TRBV27 to TRBJ1-3, with unresolved D. The length of the CDR3 is 16 residues. Germline CDR1 MNHEY, CDR2 SMNVEV (reference sequence). The CDR3: CASSLDGQFSGTTIYF. In DNA form, the CDR3 reads TGTGCCAGCAGTCTCGACGGGCAATTCTCTGGAACCACCATATATTTT.

Comment on this clone: With a much larger clone just one base away, this may be a read error. Distinct nucleotide sequences in the sample also encode this CDR3. This chain uses TRBV2 with TRBJ1-1; TRBD1 aligns across 7 bases. This CDR3 has 15 amino acids. Germline CDR1 SNHLY, CDR2 FYNNEI. V trimming: 7 bases; J trimming: 5 bases; junction bases outside the gene matches: 13. This CDR3 reads CASTGPPGQLTEAFF. The CDR3 region has the DNA TGTGCCAGCACCGGTCCCCCGGGACAGCTAACTGAAGCTTTCTTT.